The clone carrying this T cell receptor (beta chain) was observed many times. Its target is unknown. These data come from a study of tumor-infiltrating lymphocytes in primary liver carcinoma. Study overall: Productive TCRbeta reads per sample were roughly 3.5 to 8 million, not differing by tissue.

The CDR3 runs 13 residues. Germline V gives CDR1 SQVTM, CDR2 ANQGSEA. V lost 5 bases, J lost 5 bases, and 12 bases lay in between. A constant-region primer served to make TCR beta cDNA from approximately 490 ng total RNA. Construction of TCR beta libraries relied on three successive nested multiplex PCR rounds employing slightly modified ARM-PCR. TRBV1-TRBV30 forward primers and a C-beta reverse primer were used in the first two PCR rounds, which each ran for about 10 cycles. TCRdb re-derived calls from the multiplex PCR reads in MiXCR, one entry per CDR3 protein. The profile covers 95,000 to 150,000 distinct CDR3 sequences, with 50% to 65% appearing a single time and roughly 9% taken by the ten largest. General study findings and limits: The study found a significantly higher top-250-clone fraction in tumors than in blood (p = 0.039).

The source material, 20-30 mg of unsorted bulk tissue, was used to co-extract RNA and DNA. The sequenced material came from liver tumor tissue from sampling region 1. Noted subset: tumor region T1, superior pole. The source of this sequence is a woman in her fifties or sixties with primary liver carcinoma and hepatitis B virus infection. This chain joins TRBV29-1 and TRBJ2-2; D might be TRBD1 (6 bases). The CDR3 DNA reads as TGCAGCGTTAACAAACAGGGAACCGGGGAGCTGTTTTTT. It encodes CSVNKQGTGELFF.